The clone carrying this TCR beta chain was observed many times. Its matching antigen is unknown. V shed 5 bases and J shed 1 base, with 14 bases lying between them. The CDR3 contains 15 residues. Germline CDR1 reads DFQATT; CDR2 reads SNEGSKA (reference sequence). TCRdb re-called the 5' RACE reads through MiXCR, storing one row per CDR3 protein. The sample carries a few hundred thousand distinct CDR3 sequences, approximately 4.3% recorded once. The entry originates in a study of T cells after yellow fever vaccination. Study-level information: The authors prepared low-cell-number fractions using SMART-Seq v4 Ultra Low Input. Notes on the study in general: Boosting was followed by the reappearance of most primary-vaccination clones (roughly 95% CD4, around 86% CD8).

V and J are TRBV20-1 and TRBJ2-2; D remains ambiguous. This clonotype was sampled from a man in his late teens or twenties who received the YFV17D yellow fever vaccine. The sequenced sample was PBMCs, obtained 15 days after the yellow fever booster vaccination. Here the CDR3 DNA reads TGCAGTGCTTTAAACTGGCAACTGAACACCGGGGAGCTGTTTTTT. The encoded protein is CSALNWQLNTGELFF.